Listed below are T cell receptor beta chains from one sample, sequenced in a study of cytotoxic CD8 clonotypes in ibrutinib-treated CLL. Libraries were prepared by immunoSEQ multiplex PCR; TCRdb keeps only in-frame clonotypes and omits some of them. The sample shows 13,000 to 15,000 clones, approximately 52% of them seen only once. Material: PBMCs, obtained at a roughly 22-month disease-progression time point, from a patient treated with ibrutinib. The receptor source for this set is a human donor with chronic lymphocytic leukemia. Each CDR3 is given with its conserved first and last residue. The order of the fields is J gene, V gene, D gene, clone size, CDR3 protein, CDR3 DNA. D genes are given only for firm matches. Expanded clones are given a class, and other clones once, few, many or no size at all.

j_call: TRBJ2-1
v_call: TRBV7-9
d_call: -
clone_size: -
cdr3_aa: CASSFTGGPRDEQFF
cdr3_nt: TGTGCCAGCAGCTTCACCGGGGGTCCCAGAGATGAGCAGTTCTTC

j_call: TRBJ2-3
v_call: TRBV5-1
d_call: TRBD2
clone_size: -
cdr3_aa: CATSLFGGSGPTDTQYF
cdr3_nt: TGCGCCACCTCACTCTTCGGGGGGTCAGGCCCCACAGATACGCAGTATTTT

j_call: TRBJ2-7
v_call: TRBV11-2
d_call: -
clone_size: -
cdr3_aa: CASSPGPGEQYF
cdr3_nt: TGTGCCAGCAGCCCGGGGCCGGGGGAGCAGTACTTC

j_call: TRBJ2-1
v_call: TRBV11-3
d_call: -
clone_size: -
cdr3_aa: CASSLVGARAQFF
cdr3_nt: TGTGCCAGCAGCTTAGTGGGGGCCCGGGCGCAGTTCTTC

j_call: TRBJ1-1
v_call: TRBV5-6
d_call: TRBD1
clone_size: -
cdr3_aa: CASSFWDREDTEAFF
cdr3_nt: TGTGCCAGCTCTTTTTGGGACAGGGAAGACACTGAAGCTTTCTTT

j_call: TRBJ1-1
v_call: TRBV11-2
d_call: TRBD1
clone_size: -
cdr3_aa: CASSRYGTGNTEAFF
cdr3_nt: TGTGCCAGCAGTCGATACGGGACAGGGAACACTGAAGCTTTCTTT

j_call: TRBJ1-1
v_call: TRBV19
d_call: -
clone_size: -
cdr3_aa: CATRHGHEAFF
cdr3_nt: TGTGCCACGAGGCATGGGCATGAAGCTTTCTTT

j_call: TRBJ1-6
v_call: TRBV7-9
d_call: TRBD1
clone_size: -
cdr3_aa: CASSARTGGNSPLHF
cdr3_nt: TGTGCCAGCAGCGCAAGGACAGGGGGCAATTCACCCCTCCACTTT

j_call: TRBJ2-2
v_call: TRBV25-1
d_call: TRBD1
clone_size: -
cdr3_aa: CASSSPANRQGYTGELFF
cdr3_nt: TGTGCCAGCAGCTCCCCCGCAAACCGACAGGGGTACACCGGGGAGCTGTTTTTT

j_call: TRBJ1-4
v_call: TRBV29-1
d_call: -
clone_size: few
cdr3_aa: CSVLSDTTNEKLFF
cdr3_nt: TGCAGCGTTTTATCGGACACCACTAATGAAAAACTGTTTTTT

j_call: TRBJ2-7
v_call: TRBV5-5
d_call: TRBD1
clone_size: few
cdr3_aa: CASRQTGSEQYF
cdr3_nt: TGTGCCAGCAGACAGACAGGGAGTGAGCAGTACTTC